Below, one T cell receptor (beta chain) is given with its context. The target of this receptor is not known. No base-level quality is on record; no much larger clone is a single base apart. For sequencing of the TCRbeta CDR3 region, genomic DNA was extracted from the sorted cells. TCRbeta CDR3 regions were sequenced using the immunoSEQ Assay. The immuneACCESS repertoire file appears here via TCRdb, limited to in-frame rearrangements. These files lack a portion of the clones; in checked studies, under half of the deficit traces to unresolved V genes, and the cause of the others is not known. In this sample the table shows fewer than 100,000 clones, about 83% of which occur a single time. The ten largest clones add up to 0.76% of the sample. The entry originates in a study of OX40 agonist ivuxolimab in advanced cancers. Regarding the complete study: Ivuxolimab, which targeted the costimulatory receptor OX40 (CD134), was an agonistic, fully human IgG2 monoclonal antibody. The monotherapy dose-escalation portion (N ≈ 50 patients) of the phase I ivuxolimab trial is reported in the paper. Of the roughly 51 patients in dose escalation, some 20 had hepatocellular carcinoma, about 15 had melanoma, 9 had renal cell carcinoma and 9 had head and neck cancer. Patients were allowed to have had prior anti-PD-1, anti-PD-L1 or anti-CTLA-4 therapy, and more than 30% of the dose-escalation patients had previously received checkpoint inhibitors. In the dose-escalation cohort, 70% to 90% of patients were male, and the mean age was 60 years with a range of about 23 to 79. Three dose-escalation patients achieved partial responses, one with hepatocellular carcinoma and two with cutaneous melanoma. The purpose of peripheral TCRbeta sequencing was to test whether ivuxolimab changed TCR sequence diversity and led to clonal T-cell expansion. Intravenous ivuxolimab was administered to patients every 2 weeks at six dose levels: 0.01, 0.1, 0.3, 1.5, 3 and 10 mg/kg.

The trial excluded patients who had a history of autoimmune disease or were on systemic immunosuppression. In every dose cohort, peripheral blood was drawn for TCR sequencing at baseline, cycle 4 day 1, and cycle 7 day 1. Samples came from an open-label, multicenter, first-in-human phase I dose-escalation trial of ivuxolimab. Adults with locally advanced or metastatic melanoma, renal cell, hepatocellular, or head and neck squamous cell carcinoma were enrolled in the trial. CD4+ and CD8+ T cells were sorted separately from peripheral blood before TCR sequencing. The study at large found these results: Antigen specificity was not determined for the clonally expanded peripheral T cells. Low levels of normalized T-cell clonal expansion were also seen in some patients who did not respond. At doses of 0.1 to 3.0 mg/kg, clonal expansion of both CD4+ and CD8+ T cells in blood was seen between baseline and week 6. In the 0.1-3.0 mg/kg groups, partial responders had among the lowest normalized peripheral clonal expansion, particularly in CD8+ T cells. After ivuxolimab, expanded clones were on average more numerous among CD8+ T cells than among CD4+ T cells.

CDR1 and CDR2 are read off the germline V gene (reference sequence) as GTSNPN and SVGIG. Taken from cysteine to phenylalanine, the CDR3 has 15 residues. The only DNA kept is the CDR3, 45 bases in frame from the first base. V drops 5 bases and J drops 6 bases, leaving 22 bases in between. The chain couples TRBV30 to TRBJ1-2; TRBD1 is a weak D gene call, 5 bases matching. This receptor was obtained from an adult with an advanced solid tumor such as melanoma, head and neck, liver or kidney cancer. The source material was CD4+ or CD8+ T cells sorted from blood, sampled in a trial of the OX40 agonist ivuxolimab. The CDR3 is CAWLGRGQGSDGYTF. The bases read TGTGCCTGGTTAGGCCGTGGCCAGGGAAGCGATGGCTACACCTTC.